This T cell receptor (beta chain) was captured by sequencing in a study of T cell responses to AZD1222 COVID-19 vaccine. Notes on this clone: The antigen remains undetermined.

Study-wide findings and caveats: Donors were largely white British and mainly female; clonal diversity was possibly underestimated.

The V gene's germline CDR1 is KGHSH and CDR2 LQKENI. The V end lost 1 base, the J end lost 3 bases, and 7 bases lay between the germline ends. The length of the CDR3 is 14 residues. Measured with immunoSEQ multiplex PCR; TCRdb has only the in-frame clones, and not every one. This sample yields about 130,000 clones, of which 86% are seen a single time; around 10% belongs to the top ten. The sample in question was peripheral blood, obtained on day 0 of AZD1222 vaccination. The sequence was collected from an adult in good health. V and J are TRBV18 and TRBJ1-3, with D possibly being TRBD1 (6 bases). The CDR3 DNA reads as TGTGCCAGCTCACCACAGGGGGATGGAAACACCATATATTTT. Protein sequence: CASSPQGDGNTIYF.